Shown below are 20 T cell receptor beta chains from a single sample sequenced in a study of T cells in Graves' hyperthyroidism and ophthalmopathy. RNA transcripts served as the template for amplifying TCR beta CDR3 regions. First-round RT-PCR targeting the TCR CDR3 was performed with the HTBI primer set. TCRdb re-called the multiplex PCR reads with MiXCR, one entry per CDR3 protein. Among around 400,000 distinct CDR3 sequences listed, roughly 15% were seen once. Sequencing input: blood. All receptors derive from a woman aged 60 to 75 with Graves' ophthalmopathy.

This clonotype was seen many times. The chain combines TRBV11-2 with TRBJ2-1; 11 positions agree with TRBD2. Germline V CDR1 and CDR2: SGHAT, FQNNGV. The V and J ends lost 5 bases and 6 bases, in that order; junction bases with no gene match: 3. The CDR3 is made up of 14 amino acids. For the CDR3, the DNA is TGTGCCAGCAGCCCGGGACTAGCGGCCAATGAGCAGTTCTTC. As protein: CASSPGLAANEQFF.

This clonotype was counted many times. This chain joins TRBV20-1 and TRBJ2-1; TRBD2 matches at 10 bases. Germline V gives CDR1 DFQATT, CDR2 SNEGSKA (reference sequence). This CDR3 comprises 14 residues. V lost 5 bases to trimming and J lost 7 bases; unmatched junction nucleotides: 8. The DNA for the CDR3 is TGCAGTGCTCCCCCAGAGCGGGAGGGGAATGAGCAGTTCTTC. Translation: CSAPPEREGNEQFF.

The V and J genes are TRBV7-9 and TRBJ1-3, with D tentatively TRBD1 (6 bases). The V and J ends lost 5 bases and 4 bases respectively, with 18 bases between them. The CDR3 totals 16 residues. The V gene's germline CDR1 is SEHNR and CDR2 FQNEAQ (reference sequence). As DNA, the CDR3 is TGTGCCAGCAGCCCCCCAGGACAGCGGATGGGAAACACCATATATTTT. It encodes CASSPPGQRMGNTIYF.

This clonotype was observed at least ten times. The chain links TRBV11-2 to TRBJ2-7, with 8 positions matching TRBD2. CDR1 is SGHAT, CDR2 FQNNGV, per germline. This CDR3 is built from 13 residues. The junction had 3 bases not matched to a gene; V was cut back by 2 bases and J by 6 bases. CDR3 region: CASSLLAGGEQYF. DNA for the CDR3: TGTGCCAGCAGCTTACTGGCGGGAGGCGAGCAGTACTTC. The full variable domain, with the rest looked up from reference TRBV11-2 and TRBJ2-7, is EAGVAQSPRYKIIEKRQSVAFWCNPISGHATLYWYQQILGQGPKLLIQFQNNGVVDDSQLPKDRFSAERLKGVDSTLKIQPAKLEDSAVYLCASSLLAGGEQYFGPGTRLTVT.

For the CDR3, the DNA is TGCAGTGCCACAACAGGGGCCTTAGAGCAGTACTTC. This translates into CSATTGALEQYF. V and J are TRBV20-1 and TRBJ2-7; 7 bases agree with TRBD1. Looked up from germline, CDR1 is DFQATT and CDR2 is SNEGSKA (reference sequence). Trimming cost V 6 bases and J 7 bases; bases outside gene matches: 9. The CDR3 is made up of 12 amino acids.

This clonotype was counted at least ten times. The chain couples TRBV2 to TRBJ2-7; the D gene is possibly TRBD2 (5 bases). V lost 3 bases and J lost 7, with 16 bases in between. CDR3 size: 14 residues. Germline V gene lookup returns CDR1 SNHLY and CDR2 FYNNEI. CDR3 coding DNA: TGTGCCAGCAGTGAGGGTTGGGAGTTTTTTGAGCAGTACTTC. This gives the protein CASSEGWEFFEQYF.

This clonotype has a handful of counts. This chain joins TRBV27 and TRBJ1-1; possible D gene TRBD1, 5 bases. The CDR3 spans 14 residues. CDR1 MNHEY and CDR2 SMNVEV come from the germline V gene (reference sequence). V lost 5 bases to trimming and J lost 5 bases, with 15 bases between them. The CDR3 coding sequence is TGTGCCAGCAGTCCCCGAGTCGGGGGAACTGAAGCTTTCTTT. The encoded protein is CASSPRVGGTEAFF.

The sample holds many counts of this clonotype. The chain is built from TRBV10-3 and TRBJ1-1, with D possibly being TRBD1 (5 bases). V was trimmed by 8 bases and J by 0 bases, leaving 10 bases between them. Germline V gives CDR1 ENHRY, CDR2 SYGVKD. This CDR3 is 13 amino acids long. CDR3 sequence (DNA): TGTGCCATCCGAGACAGCATGAACACTGAAGCTTTCTTT. Protein product: CAIRDSMNTEAFF.

This clonotype was detected many times. The CDR3 here is CASSPTSGSSGQETQYF. CDR3 nucleotide sequence: TGTGCCAGCAGTCCGACTAGCGGGAGTAGTGGTCAAGAGACCCAGTACTTC. The chain couples TRBV6-1 to TRBJ2-5; TRBD2 aligns across 12 bases. The CDR3 spans 17 residues. With 5 bases clipped from V and 2 bases from J, the junction kept 9 bases outside the gene matches. CDR1 is MNHNS and CDR2 is SASEGT in the germline V gene.

The table lists this clonotype with a few counts. The J gene is TRBJ2-1, the V gene TRBV6-1; no reliable D call. Trimming shortened V by 2 bases and J by 8 bases, and 7 bases separated the two germline ends. Germline V lookup: CDR1 MNHNS, CDR2 SASEGT. This CDR3 comprises 12 residues. The CDR3, as DNA: TGTGCCAGCAGTGAAAAAGGCGATGAGCAGTTCTTC. Encoded protein: CASSEKGDEQFF.

Note on this clonotype: Since a much larger clone is just one base distant, this may be a read error. J is TRBJ2-3 and V is TRBV28; D is ambiguous. The germline gives CDR1 MDHEN, CDR2 SYDVKM. The CDR3 runs to 15 residues. CDR3 sequence reads: CASSFLGSHTDTRYF. Written as DNA, the CDR3 is TGTGCCAGCAGTTTTTTGGGCTCCCACACAGATACGCGGTATTTT.

At least ten counts were recorded for this clonotype. The chain carries TRBV20-1 and TRBJ2-3, with D perhaps TRBD1 (6 bases). The CDR3 contains 15 residues. The V gene's germline CDR1 is DFQATT and CDR2 SNEGSKA (reference sequence). The V end lost 0 bases, the J end lost 4 bases, and 14 bases lay between the germline ends. This CDR3 is CSARDTPRGPDTQYF. The CDR3 region has the DNA TGCAGTGCTAGAGATACTCCCAGGGGCCCAGATACGCAGTATTTT.

This clonotype has at least ten counts. J is TRBJ2-7 and V is TRBV11-2; perhaps TRBD1 as D (5 bases). V was pared by 4 bases and J by 3 bases, with 13 bases between. Germline CDR1 is SGHAT and CDR2 is FQNNGV. CDR3 length equals 14 residues. The CDR3 DNA follows: TGTGCCAGCAGCTCCCTTGGGGCGAGCTACGAGCAGTACTTC. Its protein is CASSSLGASYEQYF.

This clonotype showed up many times. The chain couples TRBV12-3 or TRBV12-4 to TRBJ2-2; TRBD1 might be the D (5 bases). The CDR3 has 15 amino acids. Trimming shortened V by 4 bases and J by 1 base, and 10 bases separated the two germline ends. The CDR3 coding sequence is TGTGCCAGCAGTTGGGGCAGACGGAACACCGGGGAGCTGTTTTTT. This gives the protein CASSWGRRNTGELFF.

This clonotype was found many times. V gene TRBV6-1 combines with J gene TRBJ2-3, with TRBD1 matching 8 bases. V was clipped by 3 bases and J by 8 bases; unmatched bases: 4. Germline V gene lookup returns CDR1 MNHNS and CDR2 SASEGT. This CDR3 has 13 residues. Here the CDR3 DNA reads TGTGCCAGCAGTGACAGGGGGCAGGTTACGCAGTATTTT. It yields the protein CASSDRGQVTQYF.

This clonotype was seen ten or more times. J is TRBJ1-2 and V is TRBV12-3 or TRBV12-4; D ambiguous. The CDR3 runs to 12 residues. The V end was cut by 8 bases, the J end by 5 bases, with 12 bases between. The CDR3 DNA reads as TGTGCCAGCGCCGACGCGGGGTATGGCTACACCTTC. Translated: CASADAGYGYTF.

This clonotype was observed a handful of times. The rearrangement uses TRBV19 and TRBJ1-2; 7 positions match TRBD1. This CDR3 has 14 amino acids. Looked up from germline, CDR1 is LNHDA and CDR2 is SQIVND (reference sequence). V dropped 4 bases and J dropped 5; count of bases not matched to a gene: 7. The CDR3 sequence is CASSTPGQHYGYTF. The DNA for the CDR3 is TGTGCCAGTAGTACACCGGGACAGCATTATGGCTACACCTTC.

This chain joins TRBV5-1 and TRBJ1-1, with TRBD1 matching 10 bases. With 4 bases clipped from V and 4 bases from J, the junction kept 7 bases outside the gene matches. Germline V gene sequence: CDR1 SGHRS, CDR2 YFSETQ. The CDR3 loop spans 15 amino acids. As DNA, the CDR3 is TGCGCCAGCAGCGGCCGACAGGGGGCGAGCACTGAAGCTTTCTTT. This sequence encodes CASSGRQGASTEAFF.

Ten or more counts support this clonotype. The J gene is TRBJ2-3, the V gene TRBV30; D is undetermined. CDR3 size: 11 residues. Germline V gene lookup returns CDR1 GTSNPN and CDR2 SVGIG (reference sequence). The V and J ends lost 4 bases and 6 bases respectively, with 8 bases between them. CDR3 amino acids: CAWNEMDTQYF. CDR3 nucleotide sequence: TGTGCCTGGAATGAGATGGATACGCAGTATTTT.

This clonotype was found once. The V gene is TRBV10-3, the J gene TRBJ2-4, with D perhaps matching TRBD2 (5 bases). Germline loops: CDR1 ENHRY, CDR2 SYGVKD. The CDR3 totals 13 residues. The V gene lost 6 bases and the J gene lost 8 bases, with 14 bases spanning the gap. CDR3 in amino acids: CAIRRETKDIQYF. In nucleotides, the CDR3 is TGTGCCATCAGGAGGGAGACGAAGGACATTCAGTACTTC.